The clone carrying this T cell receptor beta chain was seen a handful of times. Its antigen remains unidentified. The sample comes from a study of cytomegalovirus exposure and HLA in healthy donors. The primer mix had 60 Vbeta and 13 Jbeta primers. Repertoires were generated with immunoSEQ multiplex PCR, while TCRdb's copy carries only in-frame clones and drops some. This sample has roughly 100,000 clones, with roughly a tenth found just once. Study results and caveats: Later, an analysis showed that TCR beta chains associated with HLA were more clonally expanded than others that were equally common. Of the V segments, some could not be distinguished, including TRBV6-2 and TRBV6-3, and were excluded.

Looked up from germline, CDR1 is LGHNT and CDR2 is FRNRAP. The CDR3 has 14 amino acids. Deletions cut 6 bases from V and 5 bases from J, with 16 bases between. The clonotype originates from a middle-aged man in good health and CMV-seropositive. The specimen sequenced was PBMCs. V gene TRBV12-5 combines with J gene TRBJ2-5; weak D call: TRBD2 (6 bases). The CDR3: CASGLGTWAETQYF. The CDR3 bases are TGTGCTAGTGGCCTAGGGACTTGGGCGGAGACCCAGTACTTC.